This T cell receptor (beta chain) was sequenced during a study of radiation and T cells in renal cell carcinoma. Study summary: Nephrectomy followed 15 Gy stereotactic body radiation by 4 weeks. Study-wide findings and caveats: From baseline, blood top tumor clonotypes peaked at 2 weeks post-radiation.

Noted time point: blood 2 weeks post-SBRT. Documented treatment: 15 Gy SBRT to primary tumor, nephrectomy 4 weeks later. This renal cell carcinoma was of the clear cell type. Trimming removed 5 bases from V and 0 bases from J, with 11 bases in between. Germline CDR1 and CDR2: SNHLY and FYNNEI. This CDR3 comprises 15 residues. Regarding this clone: Its antigen is currently unknown.

The protocol was immunoSEQ multiplex PCR, while the TCRdb copy is restricted to in-frame clones and leaves out a portion. The table records some 130,000 clones, about 81% of them present only once. The receptor was derived from an older woman with renal cell carcinoma. Sequences were derived from blood, sampled from a patient whose treatment included radiotherapy and nephrectomy. V usage is TRBV2 and J usage is TRBJ1-3, with TRBD1 as a possible D gene (5 bases). The DNA of the CDR3 is TGTGCCAGCAGTCAGACTGACAGCTCTGGAAACACCATATATTTT. This translates into CASSQTDSSGNTIYF.